This T cell receptor (beta chain) was identified in a study of cytomegalovirus exposure and HLA in healthy donors. Overall study results and limits: Apparent HLA restriction characterized most CMV-associated TCR beta chains in a later analysis. Indistinguishable V segments such as TRBV6-2 and TRBV6-3 were excluded.

The CDR3 length is 15 residues. Per germline, CDR1 MDHEN and CDR2 SYDVKM. V lost 6 bases to trimming and J lost 0 bases, with 14 bases between them. Points on this clone: Its antigen is unknown.

Vbeta (60) and Jbeta (13) primers were used in the PCR. Data came from immunoSEQ multiplex PCR; TCRdb stores just in-frame clones and leaves some out. The data hold 180,000 or so clones, with nearly 80% observed a single time. The sequencing input was PBMCs. The TCR comes from a female donor in good health and CMV-seronegative. V usage is TRBV28 and J usage is TRBJ1-2; possible D gene TRBD1, 5 bases. This CDR3 reads CASRGPGRTNYGYTF. CDR3 sequence (DNA): TGTGCCAGCAGGGGGCCGGGTCGGACTAACTATGGCTACACCTTC.